These 31 T cell receptor beta chains came from one sample sequenced in a study of blood T cell repertoires in COVID-19. Clones were sequenced by immunoSEQ multiplex PCR, and TCRdb holds only the in-frame ones, with some missing. The sample holds approximately 52,000 clones, about 86% seen once. Sequencing used peripheral blood. The origin of the receptors is a man between 60 and 75 years old with acute or convalescent COVID-19.

The rearrangement links TRBV5-1 to TRBJ1-3; possibly TRBD1 for D (5 bases). Trimming removed 0 bases from V and 3 bases from J, with 13 bases in between. This CDR3 has 16 amino acids. The germline V gene has CDR1 SGHRS and CDR2 YFSETQ. CDR3 region: CASSLVLRGFGNTIYF. CDR3 nucleotide sequence: TGCGCCAGCAGCTTGGTGTTAAGGGGATTTGGAAACACCATATATTTT.

V is TRBV19 and J is TRBJ1-2; 8 bases map to TRBD1. The CDR3 is 12 residues long. The V gene's germline CDR1 is LNHDA and CDR2 SQIVND (reference sequence). Losses at the gene ends were 5 bases for V and 6 bases for J; bases not matched to a gene: 2. CDR3 amino acids: CASSWTGNGYTF. In DNA, the CDR3 is TGTGCCAGTAGTTGGACAGGGAATGGCTACACCTTC.

The rearrangement joins TRBV28 to TRBJ1-5; 7 positions match TRBD1. The CDR3 sequence is 16 residues long. Trimming cost V 6 bases and J 2 bases; bases outside gene matches: 10. The germline CDR1 and CDR2 sequences are MDHEN and SYDVKM. The CDR3 here is CASSVLHRGGNQPQHF. Written as DNA, the CDR3 is TGTGCCAGCAGCGTCCTCCACAGGGGTGGCAATCAGCCCCAGCATTTT.

The V and J genes are TRBV11-2 and TRBJ2-1; 7 bases are shared with TRBD2. The CDR3 length is 15 residues. V dropped 5 bases and J dropped 4; count of bases not matched to a gene: 8. Germline V CDR1 and CDR2: SGHAT, FQNNGV. The CDR3 DNA reads TGTGCCAGCAGCCCCCAGTGGGAGGGATACAATGAGCAGTTCTTC. Translated: CASSPQWEGYNEQFF. The entire variable domain, with the rest obtained from reference TRBV11-2 and TRBJ2-1, is as follows: EAGVAQSPRYKIIEKRQSVAFWCNPISGHATLYWYQQILGQGPKLLIQFQNNGVVDDSQLPKDRFSAERLKGVDSTLKIQPAKLEDSAVYLCASSPQWEGYNEQFFGPGTRLTVL.

The chain recombines TRBV10-1 with TRBJ2-7; D is perhaps TRBD1 (5 bases). Germline values: CDR1 WNHNN, CDR2 SYGVQD (reference sequence). The V and J ends lost 3 bases and 1 base respectively, with 13 bases between them. CDR3 length: 15 amino acids. The chain's CDR3 is CASSEGTGASYEQYF. In DNA form, the CDR3 reads TGCGCCAGCAGTGAAGGTACAGGCGCGTCCTACGAGCAGTACTTC.

The V and J genes are TRBV11-2 and TRBJ2-1, with TRBD2 matching over 8 bases. CDR1 is SGHAT, CDR2 FQNNGV, per germline. V lost 5 bases to trimming and J lost 5 bases; unmatched junction nucleotides: 2. This CDR3 has 13 amino acids. This CDR3 is CASSAGRDNEQFF. The CDR3 DNA is TGTGCCAGCAGCGCCGGGAGGGACAATGAGCAGTTCTTC.

This chain joins TRBV3-1 (or the pseudogene TRBV3-2) and TRBJ2-1; 9 bases match TRBD2. There are 16 residues in the CDR3. J was trimmed by 0 bases and V by 4 bases; bases with no gene match: 4. CDR1 and CDR2 from the germline V gene are LGHDT and YNNKEL (reference sequence). The CDR3 nucleotides are TGTGCCAGCAGCCGGGCTAGCGGGGACTCCTACAATGAGCAGTTCTTC. Its translation: CASSRASGDSYNEQFF.

This rearrangement joins TRBV9 to TRBJ2-1; TRBD2 aligns across 10 bases. The CDR3 runs to 18 residues. CDR1 is SGDLS and CDR2 is YYNGEE in the germline V gene. With V trimmed by 1 base and J by 4 bases, 11 bases remained unmatched. This CDR3 is CASSVTSLAGALYNEQFF. DNA for the CDR3: TGTGCCAGCAGCGTAACTTCGCTAGCGGGGGCTTTATACAATGAGCAGTTCTTC.

The chain recombines TRBV4-2 with TRBJ2-5, with D maybe TRBD2 (6 bases). Between the trimmed V and J ends, which lost 4 bases and 5 bases, there was a span of 11 bases. The CDR3 runs to 13 residues. Germline CDR1 is LGHNA and CDR2 is YNFKEQ. The CDR3 DNA follows: TGTGCCAGCAGCCCTAGCGTCCGGGAGACCCAGTACTTC. Translating it yields CASSPSVRETQYF.

The chain links TRBV11-2 to TRBJ1-6, with D uncertain. This CDR3 comprises 15 residues. CDR1 and CDR2 from the germline V gene are SGHAT and FQNNGV. Trimming shortened V by 4 bases and J by 7 bases, and 14 bases separated the two germline ends. CDR3: CASSWEEAGNSPLHF. Written as DNA, the CDR3 is TGTGCCAGCAGCTGGGAAGAAGCGGGAAATTCACCCCTCCACTTT. Full variable domain (missing parts from reference TRBV11-2 and TRBJ1-6): EAGVAQSPRYKIIEKRQSVAFWCNPISGHATLYWYQQILGQGPKLLIQFQNNGVVDDSQLPKDRFSAERLKGVDSTLKIQPAKLEDSAVYLCASSWEEAGNSPLHFGNGTRLTVT.

This chain joins TRBV28 and TRBJ2-1, with TRBD2 matching 10 bases. V lost 5 bases, J lost 7 bases, and 8 bases stayed unmatched. The CDR3 spans 15 residues. CDR1 is MDHEN and CDR2 is SYDVKM in the germline V gene. CDR3 protein: CASSRTSGSKNEQFF. In nucleotides, the CDR3 is TGTGCCAGCAGTAGGACTAGCGGATCGAAGAATGAGCAGTTCTTC.

The rearrangement joins TRBV7-9 to TRBJ2-1; 7 nucleotides align to TRBD1. This CDR3 comprises 13 residues. V was clipped by 1 base and J by 6 bases; unmatched bases: 0. Germline V gene data show CDR1 as SEHNR and CDR2 as FQNEAQ (reference sequence). CDR3 in DNA: TGTGCCAGCAGCTTAGGGACAGGCAATGAGCAGTTCTTC. Translated, it gives CASSLGTGNEQFF. Looking up the rest from reference TRBV7-9 and TRBJ2-1 gives the full variable domain: DTGVSQNPRHKITKRGQNVTFRCDPISEHNRLYWYRQTLGQGPEFLTYFQNEAQLEKSRLLSDRFSAERPKGSFSTLEIQRTEQGDSAMYLCASSLGTGNEQFFGPGTRLTVL.

The chain carries TRBV11-2 and TRBJ2-3, with D unclear. This CDR3 comprises 14 residues. Deletions cut 5 bases from V and 0 bases from J, with 9 bases between. Germline lookup yields CDR1 SGHAT and CDR2 FQNNGV. The CDR3 sequence: CASSTQTSTDTQYF. CDR3 DNA sequence: TGTGCCAGCAGCACCCAGACTAGCACAGATACGCAGTATTTT.

This clone was detected only a few times. The chain joins TRBV7-2 to TRBJ1-5; no definite D call. CDR3 size: 13 residues. Germline CDR1 and CDR2: SGHTA and FQGNSA. The ends were cut back, 5 bases at V and 0 bases at J, with 5 bases in the middle. CDR3 nucleotide sequence: TGTGCCAGCAGCCCTAGTAGCAATCAGCCCCAGCATTTT. This codes for CASSPSSNQPQHF.

This clone appeared a few times. CDR3 nucleotide sequence: TGTGCCACCAGCGCCGGGACAGGGCGATTCTCTGAAGCTTTCTTT. Its translation: CATSAGTGRFSEAFF. This sequence joins TRBV24-1 and TRBJ1-1, with 9 nucleotides matching TRBD1. Germline V gene sequence: CDR1 KGHDR, CDR2 SFDVKD. This CDR3 has 15 residues. With V trimmed by 7 bases and J by 6 bases, 11 bases remained unmatched.

This chain uses TRBV28 with TRBJ1-2; 10 bases line up with TRBD1. Germline CDR1 MDHEN, CDR2 SYDVKM. The CDR3 length is 14 residues. J was trimmed by 5 bases and V by 6 bases; bases with no gene match: 6. The CDR3 region is CASRIGTGVYGYTF. Written as DNA, the CDR3 is TGTGCCAGCAGAATCGGGACAGGGGTATATGGCTACACCTTC.

The J gene is TRBJ2-2, the V gene TRBV6-2 or TRBV6-3, with D maybe TRBD1 (5 bases). V was trimmed by 3 bases and J by 0 bases, leaving 11 bases between them. Germline V lookup: CDR1 MNHEY, CDR2 SVGEGT. The CDR3 has 16 residues. This CDR3 is CASSYFGRANTGELFF. The CDR3 DNA sequence: TGTGCCAGCAGTTATTTTGGCAGGGCGAACACCGGGGAGCTGTTTTTT.

This sequence joins TRBV3-1 (or the pseudogene TRBV3-2) and TRBJ2-3, with 9 bases aligning to TRBD2. The CDR3 loop spans 13 amino acids. Per germline, CDR1 LGHDT and CDR2 YNNKEL (reference sequence). V was pared by 8 bases and J by 1 base, with 1 base of the junction left unmatched. Here the CDR3 reads CASRLAGTDTQYF. The DNA of the CDR3 is TGTGCCAGCCGACTAGCGGGCACAGATACGCAGTATTTT.

V is TRBV20-1 and J is TRBJ2-7; no reliable D call. Trimming removed 3 bases at V and 4 bases at J, with 7 bases between. CDR3 length: 11 amino acids. The germline CDR1 and CDR2 sequences are DFQATT and SNEGSKA (reference sequence). This CDR3 is CSASSLYEQYF. Here the CDR3 DNA reads TGCAGTGCTAGTTCCCTTTACGAGCAGTACTTC.

The gene calls are TRBV7-3 and TRBJ2-2; maybe TRBD1 (6 bases). The CDR3 is 16 amino acids. V was shortened by 5 bases and J by 8 bases, with 21 bases between the two germline ends. Germline lookup yields CDR1 SGHTA and CDR2 FQGTGA. The chain's CDR3 is CASSPHGRGVSGELFF. The CDR3 DNA reads as TGTGCCAGCAGCCCCCACGGCAGGGGAGTTTCGGGGGAGCTGTTTTTT.

V is TRBV18 and J is TRBJ2-7, with 9 bases lining up with TRBD1. CDR3 size: 14 residues. CDR1 KGHSH and CDR2 LQKENI come from the germline V gene. J lost 0 bases, V lost 3 bases, and 0 bases had no gene match. The CDR3 sequence: CASSPTGGSYEQYF. The DNA of the CDR3 is TGTGCCAGCTCACCGACAGGGGGCTCCTACGAGCAGTACTTC.

A single count supports this clone. The chain links TRBV5-6 to TRBJ2-3, with D perhaps matching TRBD1 (7 bases). Looked up from germline, CDR1 is SGHDT and CDR2 is YYEEEE. The CDR3 extends over 14 amino acids. Trimming cost V 10 bases and J 3 bases, with 18 bases left between them. The CDR3 nucleotides are TGTGCCGGCTCAGGGCAGGGGGGAACAGATACGCAGTATTTT. As protein: CAGSGQGGTDTQYF.

The rearrangement links TRBV28 to TRBJ2-5; a weak D match, TRBD1 (5 bases). In germline, CDR1 is MDHEN, CDR2 SYDVKM. Trimming shortened V by 10 bases and J by 2 bases, and 14 bases separated the two germline ends. This CDR3 is built from 13 residues. CDR3 DNA: TGTGCCACCATCTCGACAGCACAAGAGACCCAGTACTTC. Encoded protein: CATISTAQETQYF.

The chain links TRBV15 to TRBJ2-7; 8 nucleotides line up with TRBD2. Unmatched junction bases numbered 11, after V lost 1 base and J lost 3 bases. This CDR3 comprises 17 residues. Germline V CDR1 and CDR2: LNHNV, YYDKDF (reference sequence). For the CDR3, the DNA is TGTGCCACCAGCAGAGCCACCAGCCCGGGAGGGGGCTACGAGCAGTACTTC. Translation: CATSRATSPGGGYEQYF.

The rearrangement uses TRBV28 and TRBJ2-1; TRBD1 matches 10 bases. Germline V gives CDR1 MDHEN, CDR2 SYDVKM. The CDR3 is made up of 22 amino acids. The V gene end was trimmed by 3 bases and the J gene end by 0 bases; junction bases not matched to a gene: 20. The CDR3 DNA reads as TGTGCCAGCAGTTTGAGACAGGGGGCGCAGAACGGTCCTGAATACTCCTACAATGAGCAGTTCTTC. Translation: CASSLRQGAQNGPEYSYNEQFF.

The V and J genes are TRBV5-6 and TRBJ2-1, with 11 bases fitting TRBD2. The CDR3 consists of 16 residues. CDR1 is SGHDT, CDR2 YYEEEE, per germline. V lost 1 base and J lost 0; bases outside the gene matches: 0. CDR3 sequence: CASSLLAGGSYNEQFF. The CDR3 DNA reads as TGTGCCAGCAGCTTGCTAGCGGGGGGCTCCTACAATGAGCAGTTCTTC.

This clone turned up a few times. V is TRBV19 and J is TRBJ1-4; D is unclear. This CDR3 is 14 amino acids long. V dropped 2 bases and J dropped 5 bases, with 9 bases sitting between them. Germline V CDR1 and CDR2: LNHDA, SQIVND (reference sequence). CDR3 bases: TGTGCCAGTAGTATACCAGGCAAGAATGAAAAACTGTTTTTT. Protein: CASSIPGKNEKLFF.

The rearrangement uses TRBV7-9 and TRBJ2-7; the D gene is possibly TRBD2 (5 bases). CDR3 length: 15 residues. Germline assignment: CDR1 SEHNR and CDR2 FQNEAQ (reference sequence). Trimming removed 0 bases from V and 7 bases from J, with 16 bases in between. The CDR3 protein is CASSLAHGESREQYF. The CDR3 DNA follows: TGTGCCAGCAGCTTAGCGCACGGGGAGTCAAGGGAGCAGTACTTC.

The rearrangement links TRBV19 to TRBJ2-2, with 9 bases fitting TRBD1. Germline V gene lookup returns CDR1 LNHDA and CDR2 SQIVND (reference sequence). The CDR3 is 17 residues long. The ends lost 9 bases at V and 2 bases at J; junction bases unmatched: 13. The CDR3: CARPHDRGTPNTGELFF. CDR3 sequence (DNA): TGTGCCAGACCTCACGACAGGGGGACGCCCAACACCGGGGAGCTGTTTTTT.

V usage is TRBV7-8 and J usage is TRBJ1-2; TRBD1 might be the D (5 bases). This CDR3 is 14 amino acids long. V lost 3 bases and J 7 bases, leaving 15 bases between the germline ends. Germline CDR1 SGHVS, CDR2 FQNEAQ. This CDR3 is CASSFGAAGAGYTF. Written as DNA, the CDR3 is TGTGCCAGCAGCTTTGGGGCGGCTGGGGCTGGCTACACCTTC.

The rearrangement links TRBV4-1 to TRBJ2-5; a possible D gene is TRBD1 (5 bases). V was trimmed by 0 bases and J by 5 bases, leaving 16 bases between them. Germline V lookup: CDR1 MGHRA, CDR2 YSYEKL. The CDR3 is made up of 16 amino acids. CDR3 protein: CASSQDNRQGRETQYF. The CDR3 DNA reads TGCGCCAGCAGCCAAGATAATCGGCAGGGCAGGGAGACCCAGTACTTC.